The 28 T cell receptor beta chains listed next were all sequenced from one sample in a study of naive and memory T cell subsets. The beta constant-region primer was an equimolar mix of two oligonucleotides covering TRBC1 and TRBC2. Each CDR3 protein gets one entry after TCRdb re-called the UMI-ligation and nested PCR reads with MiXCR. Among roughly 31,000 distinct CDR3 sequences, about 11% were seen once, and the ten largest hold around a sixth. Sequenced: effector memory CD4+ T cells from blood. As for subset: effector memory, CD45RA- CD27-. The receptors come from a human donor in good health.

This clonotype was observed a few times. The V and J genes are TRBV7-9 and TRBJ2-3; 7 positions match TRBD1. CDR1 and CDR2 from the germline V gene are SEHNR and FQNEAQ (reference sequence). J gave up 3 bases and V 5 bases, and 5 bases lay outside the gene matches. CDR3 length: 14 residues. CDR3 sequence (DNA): TGTGCCAGCAGCCTGGGGACAGCTACAGATACGCAGTATTTT. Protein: CASSLGTATDTQYF. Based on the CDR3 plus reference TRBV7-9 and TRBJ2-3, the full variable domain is DTGVSQNPRHKITKRGQNVTFRCDPISEHNRLYWYRQTLGQGPEFLTYFQNEAQLEKSRLLSDRFSAERPKGSFSTLEIQRTEQGDSAMYLCASSLGTATDTQYFGPGTRLTVL.

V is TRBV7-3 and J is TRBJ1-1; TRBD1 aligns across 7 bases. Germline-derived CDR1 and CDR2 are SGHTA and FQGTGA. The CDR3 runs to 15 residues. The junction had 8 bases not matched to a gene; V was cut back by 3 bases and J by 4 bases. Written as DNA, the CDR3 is TGTGCCAGCAGCTTCTCAGGACAGGCTGTCACTGAAGCTTTCTTT. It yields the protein CASSFSGQAVTEAFF.

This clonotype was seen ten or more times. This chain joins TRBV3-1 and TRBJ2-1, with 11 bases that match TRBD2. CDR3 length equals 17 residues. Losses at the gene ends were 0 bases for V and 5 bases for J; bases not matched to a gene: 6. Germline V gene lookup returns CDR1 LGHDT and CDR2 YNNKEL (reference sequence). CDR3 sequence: CASSQEFSGGANNEQFF. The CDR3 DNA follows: TGTGCCAGCAGCCAAGAGTTTAGCGGGGGGGCGAACAATGAGCAGTTCTTC.

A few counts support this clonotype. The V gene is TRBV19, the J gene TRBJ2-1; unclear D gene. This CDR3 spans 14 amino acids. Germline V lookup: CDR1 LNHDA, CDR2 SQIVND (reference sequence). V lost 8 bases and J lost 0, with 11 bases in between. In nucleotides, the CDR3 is TGTGCCAGTTTATCTGGCGGCTCCTACAATGAGCAGTTCTTC. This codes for CASLSGGSYNEQFF.

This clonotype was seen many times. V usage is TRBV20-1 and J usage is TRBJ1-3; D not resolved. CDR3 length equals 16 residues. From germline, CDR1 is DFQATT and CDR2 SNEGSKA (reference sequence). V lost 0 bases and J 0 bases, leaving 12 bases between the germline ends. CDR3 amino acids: CSARDGSVSSGNTIYF. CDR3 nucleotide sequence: TGCAGTGCTAGAGATGGGAGTGTAAGCTCTGGAAACACCATATATTTT.

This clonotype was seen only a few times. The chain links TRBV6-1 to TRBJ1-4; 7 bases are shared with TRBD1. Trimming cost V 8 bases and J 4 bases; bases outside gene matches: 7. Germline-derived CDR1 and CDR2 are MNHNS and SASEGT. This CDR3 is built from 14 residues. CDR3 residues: CASQVGQNNEKLFF. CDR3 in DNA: TGTGCCAGCCAGGTGGGACAGAATAATGAAAAACTGTTTTTT.

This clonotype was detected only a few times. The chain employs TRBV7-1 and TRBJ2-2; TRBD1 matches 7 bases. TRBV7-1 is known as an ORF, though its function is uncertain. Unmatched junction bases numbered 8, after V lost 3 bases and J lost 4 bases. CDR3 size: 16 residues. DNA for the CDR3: TGTGCCAGCAGCTCCCGAGGGGGCTGGGGCACCGGGGAGCTGTTTTTT. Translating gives CASSSRGGWGTGELFF.

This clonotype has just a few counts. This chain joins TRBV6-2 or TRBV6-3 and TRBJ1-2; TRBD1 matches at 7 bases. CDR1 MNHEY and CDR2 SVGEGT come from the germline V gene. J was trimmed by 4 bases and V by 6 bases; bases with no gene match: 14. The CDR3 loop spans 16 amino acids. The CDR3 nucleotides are TGTGCCAGCAGGTCCCGCCCGGGACAGACCTTCTATGGCTACACCTTC. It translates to CASRSRPGQTFYGYTF.

CDR3 sequence (DNA): TGTGCCAGCAGTACCCCGTATGGCTACACCTTC. It specifies CASSTPYGYTF. J is TRBJ1-2 and V is TRBV28; the D is unclear. This CDR3 region has 11 residues. The germline gives CDR1 MDHEN, CDR2 SYDVKM. V was clipped by 5 bases and J by 5 bases, with 6 bases between them.

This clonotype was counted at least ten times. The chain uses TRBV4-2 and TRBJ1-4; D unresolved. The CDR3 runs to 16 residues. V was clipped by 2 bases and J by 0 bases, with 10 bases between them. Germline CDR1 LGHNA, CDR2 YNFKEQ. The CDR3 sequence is CASSQTFRATNEKLFF. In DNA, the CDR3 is TGTGCCAGCAGCCAAACATTCAGAGCAACTAATGAAAAACTGTTTTTT.

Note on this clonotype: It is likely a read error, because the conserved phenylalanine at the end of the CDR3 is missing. CDR3 nucleotides: TGTGCCAGCAGTTCAACTCCTAGCTGGCGTTCGAACAGGGACCACTATGGCTACACCTTA. Encoded protein: CASSSTPSWRSNRDHYGYTL. The chain carries TRBV6-2 or TRBV6-3 and TRBJ1-2; D perhaps matches TRBD1 (6 bases). Trimming took 4 bases from V and 3 from J, leaving 30 bases between them. Germline values: CDR1 MNHEY, CDR2 SVGEGT. The CDR3 sequence is 20 residues long.

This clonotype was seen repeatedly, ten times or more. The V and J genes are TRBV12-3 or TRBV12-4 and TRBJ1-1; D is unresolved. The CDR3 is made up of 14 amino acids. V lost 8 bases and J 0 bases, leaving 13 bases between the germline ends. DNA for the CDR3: TGTGCCAGCGCGCGGGCAGGTATGAACACTGAAGCTTTCTTT. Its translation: CASARAGMNTEAFF.

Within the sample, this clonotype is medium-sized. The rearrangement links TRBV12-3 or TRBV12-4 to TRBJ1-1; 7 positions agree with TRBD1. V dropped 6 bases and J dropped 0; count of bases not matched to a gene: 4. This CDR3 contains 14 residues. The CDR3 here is CASRPTGVNTEAFF. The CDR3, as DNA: TGTGCCAGCAGGCCAACAGGGGTGAACACTGAAGCTTTCTTT.

In DNA, the CDR3 is TGTGCCAGCAGCTTAGACGGGACTAGCGGCCCGCGGCTGTTTTTT. This sequence encodes CASSLDGTSGPRLFF. The V gene is TRBV7-3, the J gene TRBJ2-2, with 11 bases lining up with TRBD2. J was trimmed by 13 bases and V by 2 bases; bases with no gene match: 9. Germline CDR1 reads SGHTA; CDR2 reads FQGTGA. The CDR3 spans 15 residues.

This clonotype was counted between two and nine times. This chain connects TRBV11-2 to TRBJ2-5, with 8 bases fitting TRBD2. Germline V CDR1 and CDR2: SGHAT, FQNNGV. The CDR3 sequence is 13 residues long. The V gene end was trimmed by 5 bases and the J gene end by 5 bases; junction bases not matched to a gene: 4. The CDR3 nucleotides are TGTGCCAGCAGCCCCGGGAGGGTGGAGACCCAGTACTTC. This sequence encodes CASSPGRVETQYF.

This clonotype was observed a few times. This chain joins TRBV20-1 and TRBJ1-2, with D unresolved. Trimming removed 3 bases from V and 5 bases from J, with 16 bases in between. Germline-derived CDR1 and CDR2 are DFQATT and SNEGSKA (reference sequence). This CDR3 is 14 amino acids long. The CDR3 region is CSASAGTPRYGYTF. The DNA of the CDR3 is TGCAGTGCTAGTGCGGGCACCCCTAGGTATGGCTACACCTTC.

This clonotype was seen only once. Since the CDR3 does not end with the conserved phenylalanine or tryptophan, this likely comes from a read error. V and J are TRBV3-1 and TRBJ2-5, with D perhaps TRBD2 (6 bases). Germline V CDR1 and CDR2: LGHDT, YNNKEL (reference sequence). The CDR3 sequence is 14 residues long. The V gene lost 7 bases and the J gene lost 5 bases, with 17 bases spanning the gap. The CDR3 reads CASKTIVGGETQYL. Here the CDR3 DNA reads TGTGCCAGCAAGACTATTGTCGGAGGGGAGACCCAGTACTTG.

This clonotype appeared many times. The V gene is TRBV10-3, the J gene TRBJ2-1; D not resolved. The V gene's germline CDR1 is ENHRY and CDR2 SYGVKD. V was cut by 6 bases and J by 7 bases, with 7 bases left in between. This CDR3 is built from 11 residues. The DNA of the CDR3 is TGTGCCATCAGCTCCGGGAATGAGCAGTTCTTC. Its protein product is CAISSGNEQFF.

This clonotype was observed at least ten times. CDR3 bases: TGTGCCAGCAGCTTAGAGGGATCGACCACAGATACGCAGTATTTT. Translating gives CASSLEGSTTDTQYF. The chain uses TRBV7-2 and TRBJ2-3; no definite D call. CDR3 length: 15 amino acids. With 1 base removed from V and 2 bases from J, the gap between germline ends came to 10 bases. Per the germline V gene, CDR1 is SGHTA and CDR2 is FQGNSA.

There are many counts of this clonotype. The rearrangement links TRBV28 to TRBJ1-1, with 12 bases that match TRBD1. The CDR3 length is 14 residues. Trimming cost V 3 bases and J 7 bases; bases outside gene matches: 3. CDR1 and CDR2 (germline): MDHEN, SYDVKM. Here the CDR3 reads CASSLGTGGFEAFF. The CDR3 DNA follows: TGTGCCAGCAGTTTGGGGACAGGGGGCTTTGAAGCTTTCTTT.

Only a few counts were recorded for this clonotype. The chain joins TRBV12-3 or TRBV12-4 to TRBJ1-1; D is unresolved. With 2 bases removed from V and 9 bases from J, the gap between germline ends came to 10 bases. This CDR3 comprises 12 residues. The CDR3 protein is CASSLSRTKAFF. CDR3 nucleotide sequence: TGTGCCAGCAGTTTAAGCAGAACTAAAGCTTTCTTT.

CDR3 nucleotides: TGCGCCAGCAGCTCACGACAGGGGAAGACTAGCGGGATCGATAAACCACAGGAGCAGTTCTTC. This sequence encodes CASSSRQGKTSGIDKPQEQFF. The rearrangement uses TRBV5-1 and TRBJ2-1, with TRBD2 matching over 11 bases. Germline V CDR1 and CDR2: SGHRS, YFSETQ. Losses at the gene ends were 3 bases for V and 10 bases for J; bases not matched to a gene: 27. The CDR3 covers 21 residues.

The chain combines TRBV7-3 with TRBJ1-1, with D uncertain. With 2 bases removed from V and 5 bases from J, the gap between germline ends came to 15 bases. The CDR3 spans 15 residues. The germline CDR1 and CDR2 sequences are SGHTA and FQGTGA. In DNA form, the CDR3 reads TGTGCCAGCAGCTTAGACGGGAGCCAATCGACTGAAGCTTTCTTT. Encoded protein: CASSLDGSQSTEAFF.

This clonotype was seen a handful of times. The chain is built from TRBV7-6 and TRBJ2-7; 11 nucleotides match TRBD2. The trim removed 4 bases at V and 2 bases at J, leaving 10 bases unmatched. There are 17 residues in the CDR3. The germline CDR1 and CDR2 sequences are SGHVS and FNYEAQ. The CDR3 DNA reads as TGTGCCAGCAGCTCGAGACCTAGCGGGGGGACTGCCTACGAGCAGTACTTC. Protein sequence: CASSSRPSGGTAYEQYF.

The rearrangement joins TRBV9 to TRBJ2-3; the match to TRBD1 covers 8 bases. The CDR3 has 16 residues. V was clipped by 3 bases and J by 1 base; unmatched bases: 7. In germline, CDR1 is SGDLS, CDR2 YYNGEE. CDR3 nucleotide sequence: TGTGCCAGCAGCGCGAACCCAGGGGGCGGCACAGATACGCAGTATTTT. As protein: CASSANPGGGTDTQYF.

Here the CDR3 DNA reads TGTGCCAGCAGCTTACCTTCTTCCAGCACAGATACGCAGTATTTT. This codes for CASSLPSSSTDTQYF. V usage is TRBV11-3 and J usage is TRBJ2-3; D gene unclear. CDR3 length equals 15 residues. Germline CDR1 SGHNT, CDR2 YENEEA. Deletions cut 2 bases from V and 0 bases from J, with 9 bases between. The variable domain in full, with the rest retrieved from reference TRBV11-3 and TRBJ2-3, is EAGVVQSPRYKIIEKKQPVAFWCNPISGHNTLYWYLQNLGQGPELLIRYENEEAVDDSQLPKDRFSAERLKGVDSTLKIQPAELGDSAVYLCASSLPSSSTDTQYFGPGTRLTVL.

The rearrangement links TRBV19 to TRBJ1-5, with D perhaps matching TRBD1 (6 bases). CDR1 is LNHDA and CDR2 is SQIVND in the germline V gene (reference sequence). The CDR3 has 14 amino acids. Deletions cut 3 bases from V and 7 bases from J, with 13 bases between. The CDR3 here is CASSINRAGQPQHF. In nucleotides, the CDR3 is TGTGCCAGTAGTATTAACAGGGCGGGACAGCCCCAGCATTTT.

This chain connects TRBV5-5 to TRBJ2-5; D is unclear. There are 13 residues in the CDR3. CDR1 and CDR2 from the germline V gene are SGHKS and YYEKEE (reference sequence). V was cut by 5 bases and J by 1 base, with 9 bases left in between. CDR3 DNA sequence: TGTGCCAGCAGACTAATGGTCCAAGAGACCCAGTACTTC. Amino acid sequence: CASRLMVQETQYF.